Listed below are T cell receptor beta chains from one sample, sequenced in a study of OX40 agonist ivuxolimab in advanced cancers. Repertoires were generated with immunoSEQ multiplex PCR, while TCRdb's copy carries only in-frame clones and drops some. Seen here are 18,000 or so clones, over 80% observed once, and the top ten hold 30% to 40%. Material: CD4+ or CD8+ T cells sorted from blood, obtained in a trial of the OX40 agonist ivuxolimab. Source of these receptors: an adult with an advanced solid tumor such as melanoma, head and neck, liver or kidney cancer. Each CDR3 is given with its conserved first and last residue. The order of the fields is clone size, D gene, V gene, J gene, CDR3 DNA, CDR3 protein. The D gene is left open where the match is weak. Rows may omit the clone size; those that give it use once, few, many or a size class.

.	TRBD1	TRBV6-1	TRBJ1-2	TGTGCCAGCAGTGGGGACAGAAGCTATGGCTACACCTTC	CASSGDRSYGYTF
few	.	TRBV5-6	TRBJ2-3	TGTGCCAGCAGCTTGTTAAGTGGGGGGACGCTTGGCACAGATACGCAGTATTTT	CASSLLSGGTLGTDTQYF
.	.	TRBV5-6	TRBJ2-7	TGTGCCAGCAGCTTAAGCGACGAGCAGTACTTC	CASSLSDEQYF
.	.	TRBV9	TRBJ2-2	TGTGCCAGCAGCTTGGGGAACACCGGGGAGCTGTTTTTT	CASSLGNTGELFF
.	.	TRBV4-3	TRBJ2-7	TGCGCCAGCAGCCAATATAGCGGACCTTACGAGCAGTACTTC	CASSQYSGPYEQYF
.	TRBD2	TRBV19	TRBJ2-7	TGTGCCAGTAGTATAGGTAGCGGGAGTCGCGACGAGCAGTACTTC	CASSIGSGSRDEQYF
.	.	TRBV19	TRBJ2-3	TGTGCCAGTAGTCCCCAAGACGGTCACCTAACAGATACGCAGTATTTT	CASSPQDGHLTDTQYF
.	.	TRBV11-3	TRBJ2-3	TGTGCCAGCAGCTTAGCGGGAGAGGGAGATACGCAGTATTTT	CASSLAGEGDTQYF
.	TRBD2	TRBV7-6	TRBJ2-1	TGTGCCAGCAGCTTAGTAGGGGGACTAGCGGGAGGTGCTGAGCAGTTCTTC	CASSLVGGLAGGAEQFF
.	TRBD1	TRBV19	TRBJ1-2	TGTGCCAGTAGTACCCCAAAACCCGGGACAGGTAGTGGCTACACCTTC	CASSTPKPGTGSGYTF
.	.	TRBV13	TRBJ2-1	TGTGCCAGCAGCTTAGGCCAGCTTTTTGACAAAGAGCAGTTCTTC	CASSLGQLFDKEQFF
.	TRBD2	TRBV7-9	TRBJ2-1	TGTGCCAGCAGCTTAGCGGGAGGGCCGTCCAATGAGCAGTTCTTC	CASSLAGGPSNEQFF
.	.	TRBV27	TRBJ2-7	TGTGCCAGCAGTTGGAACAGGGAATCCTACGAGCAGTACTTC	CASSWNRESYEQYF
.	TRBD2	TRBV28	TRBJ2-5	TGTGCCAGCGTTGCGGTAGCGGGCCAAGAGACCCAGTACTTC	CASVAVAGQETQYF
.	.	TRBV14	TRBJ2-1	TGTGCCAGCAGCCTTTTGTATTCCGGTGAGCAGTTCTTC	CASSLLYSGEQFF
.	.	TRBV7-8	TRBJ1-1	TGTGCCAGCAGCTCGGGGGGGGCTAACACTGAAGCTTTCTTT	CASSSGGANTEAFF
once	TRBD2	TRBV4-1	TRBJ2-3	TGCGCCAGCAGCCAAGGGGTCCTAGCGGGAGTGGGAGATACGCAGTATTTT	CASSQGVLAGVGDTQYF
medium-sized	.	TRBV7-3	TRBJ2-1	TGTGCCAGCAGCTTAGGAGCAGGTTACAACAATGAGCAGTTCTTC	CASSLGAGYNNEQFF
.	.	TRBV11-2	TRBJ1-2	TGTGCCAGCAGCTTAGGCTGGGGAGCGAACTATGGCTACACCTTC	CASSLGWGANYGYTF
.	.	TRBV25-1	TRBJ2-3	TGTGCCAGCAGTGATTTCGGGAGTGGAACAGATACGCAGTATTTT	CASSDFGSGTDTQYF
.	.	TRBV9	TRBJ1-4	TGTGCCAGCAGTGCGTCGGGAACAGCTAATGAAAAACTGTTTTTT	CASSASGTANEKLFF
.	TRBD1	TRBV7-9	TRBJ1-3	TGTGCCAGCAGCTACCCCCCCGGGACAGGGTCTGGAAACACCATATATTTT	CASSYPPGTGSGNTIYF
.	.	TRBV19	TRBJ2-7	TGTGCCAGTAGTATAGGAGGGTTAAGTGCTAACGAGCAGTACTTC	CASSIGGLSANEQYF
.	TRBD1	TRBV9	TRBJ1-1	TGTGCCAGCAGCGTAGCTGTTGGGGACAGGGTGACTGAAGCTTTCTTT	CASSVAVGDRVTEAFF
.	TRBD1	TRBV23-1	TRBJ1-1	TGCGCCAGCAGTCAATCGAGGACAGGGGGTGGTTTCGGGGTGAACACTGAAGCTTTCTTT	CASSQSRTGGGFGVNTEAFF
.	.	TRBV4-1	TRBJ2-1	TGCGCCAGCAGCCGAGGAGGCAATGAGCAGTTCTTC	CASSRGGNEQFF
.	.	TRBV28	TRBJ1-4	TGTGCCAGCAGTTTAACTGCAACTAATGAAAAACTGTTTTTT	CASSLTATNEKLFF
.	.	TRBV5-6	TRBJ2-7	TGTGCCAGCAGCTTCCCCATGTACTACGAGCAGTACTTC	CASSFPMYYEQYF
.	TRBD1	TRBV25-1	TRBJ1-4	TGTGCCAGCAGTGACGGGACAGGCGTACGGGAAAAACTGTTTTTT	CASSDGTGVREKLFF
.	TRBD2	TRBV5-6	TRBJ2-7	TGTGCCAGCAGCTTGGTCGAGACTAGCGGCTACGAGCAGTACTTC	CASSLVETSGYEQYF
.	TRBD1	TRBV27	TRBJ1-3	TGTGCCAGCAGTTCGACAGGGTACATCGGAAACACCATATATTTT	CASSSTGYIGNTIYF
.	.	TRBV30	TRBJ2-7	TGTGCCTGGAGTACTGGCCCCTACGAGCAGTACTTC	CAWSTGPYEQYF
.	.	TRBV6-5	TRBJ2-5	TGTGCCAGCAGTTACCGCATCTCAGGGGCCGAGAAGACCCAGTACTTC	CASSYRISGAEKTQYF
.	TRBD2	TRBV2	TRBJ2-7	TGTGCCAGCACCGTCGGGAGGGAGCCCTACGAGCAGTACTTC	CASTVGREPYEQYF
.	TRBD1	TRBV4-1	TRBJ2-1	TGCGCCAGCAGCCAAGTGACAGGGGGAACCTACAATGAGCAGTTCTTC	CASSQVTGGTYNEQFF
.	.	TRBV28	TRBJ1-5	TGTGCCAGCAGTCCGTATCTAGGGAGCAATCAGCCCCAGCATTTT	CASSPYLGSNQPQHF
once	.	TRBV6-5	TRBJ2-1	TGTGCCAGCAGACAGGGTAGAAGTGAGCAGTTCTTC	CASRQGRSEQFF